This T cell receptor (beta chain) is from a study of breast tumors, draining lymph nodes, adjacent tissues. TCRdb independently ran MiXCR on the multiplex PCR reads; one entry per CDR3 protein. This sample has fewer than 200,000 distinct CDR3 sequences, with about 33% found just once. Trimming shortened V by 7 bases and J by 3 bases, and 25 bases separated the two germline ends. Germline lookup yields CDR1 SGHAT and CDR2 FQNNGV. This CDR3 is built from 18 residues. This clonotype was detected ten times or more. The lymph nodes were axillary draining lymph nodes from breast cancer patients. This TCR came from a female donor with breast cancer. Some clones in this sample may be carry-over from other donors' samples. Sequencing was done on a sample of axillary lymph node tissue. The chain employs TRBV11-2 and TRBJ2-1, with D perhaps matching TRBD1 or TRBD2 (6 bases each). CDR3 DNA sequence: TGTGCCAGCAAGGGGGGAAGGGCGACGTCCTCGAACTACAATGAGCAGTTCTTC. This codes for CASKGGRATSSNYNEQFF.